Presented here are 5 T cell receptor beta chains from one specimen sequenced in a study of T cells in localized non-small cell lung cancer. The table came from immunoSEQ multiplex PCR; TCRdb's copy has only in-frame clones and leaves some out. The sample lists 20,000 to 25,000 clones, roughly 84% occurring once. The specimen was peripheral blood, collected before any cancer treatment. The source is a male donor older than 55 with stage I squamous cell lung carcinoma.

The gene calls are TRBV7-8 and TRBJ1-1, with a weak D call TRBD1 (5 bases). The CDR3 totals 14 residues. V gave up 5 bases and J gave up 5 bases, with 15 bases separating them. Germline V CDR1 and CDR2: SGHVS, FQNEAQ. CDR3 DNA sequence: TGTGCCAGCAGCCCGGGGCCCGTTGCGACTGAAGCTTTCTTT. This sequence encodes CASSPGPVATEAFF.

This chain connects TRBV27 to TRBJ1-4, with D unclear. V lost 7 bases, J lost 5 bases, and 17 bases lay in between. CDR1 is MNHEY, CDR2 SMNVEV, per germline (reference sequence). This CDR3 is 15 amino acids long. The CDR3 DNA sequence: TGTGCCAGCAAGGGCAGGAGGCAACCAAATGAAAAACTGTTTTTT. As protein: CASKGRRQPNEKLFF.

The chain joins TRBV7-6 to TRBJ1-3; 7 bases match TRBD1. CDR1 and CDR2 (germline): SGHVS, FNYEAQ. This CDR3 comprises 18 residues. With 2 bases clipped from V and 4 bases from J, the junction kept 14 bases outside the gene matches. The CDR3 DNA reads as TGTGCCAGCAGCTTATTCTCAGACGACCGGGACAGAGGAAACACCATATATTTT. Protein product: CASSLFSDDRDRGNTIYF.

In this sample, this clone turned up a few times. In DNA, the CDR3 is TGTGCCAGCAACAGAGGGTCTAATCAGCCCCAGCATTTT. Translating gives CASNRGSNQPQHF. The V call is TRBV6-1, the J call TRBJ1-5, with unresolved D. The CDR3 has 13 residues. Trimming removed 7 bases from V and 4 bases from J, with 11 bases in between. CDR1 and CDR2 from the germline V gene are MNHNS and SASEGT.

V is TRBV5-1 and J is TRBJ1-1, with D possibly being TRBD1 (5 bases). This CDR3 is 14 amino acids long. Per germline, CDR1 SGHRS and CDR2 YFSETQ. Trimming took 4 bases from V and 4 from J, leaving 14 bases between them. In DNA form, the CDR3 reads TGCGCCAGCAGCCTGGAGTCAGGGCGCACTGAAGCTTTCTTT. It translates to CASSLESGRTEAFF.